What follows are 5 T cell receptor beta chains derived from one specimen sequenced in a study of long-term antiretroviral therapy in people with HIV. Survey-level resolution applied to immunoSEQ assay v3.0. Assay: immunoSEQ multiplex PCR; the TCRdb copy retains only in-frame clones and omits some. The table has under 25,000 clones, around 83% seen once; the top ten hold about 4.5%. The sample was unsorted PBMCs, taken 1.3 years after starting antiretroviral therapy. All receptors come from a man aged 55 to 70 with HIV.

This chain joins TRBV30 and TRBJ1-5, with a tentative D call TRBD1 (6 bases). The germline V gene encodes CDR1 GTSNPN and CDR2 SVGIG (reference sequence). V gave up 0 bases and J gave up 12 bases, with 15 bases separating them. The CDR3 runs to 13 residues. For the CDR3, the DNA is TGTGCCTGGAGTGTACAGGGACATCCTAACCAGCATTTT. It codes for CAWSVQGHPNQHF.

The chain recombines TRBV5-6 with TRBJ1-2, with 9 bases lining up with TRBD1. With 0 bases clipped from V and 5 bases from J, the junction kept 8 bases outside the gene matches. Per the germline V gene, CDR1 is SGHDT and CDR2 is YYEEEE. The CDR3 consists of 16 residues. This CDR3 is CASSLAWDRVIYGYTF. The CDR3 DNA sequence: TGTGCCAGCAGCTTGGCTTGGGACAGGGTAATATATGGCTACACCTTC.

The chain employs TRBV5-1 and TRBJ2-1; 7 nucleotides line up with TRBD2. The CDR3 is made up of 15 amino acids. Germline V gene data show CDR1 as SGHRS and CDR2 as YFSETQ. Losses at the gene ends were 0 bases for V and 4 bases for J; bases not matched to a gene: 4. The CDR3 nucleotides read TGCGCCAGCAGCTTGGCTAGCGGCAAATACAATGAGCAGTTCTTC. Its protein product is CASSLASGKYNEQFF.

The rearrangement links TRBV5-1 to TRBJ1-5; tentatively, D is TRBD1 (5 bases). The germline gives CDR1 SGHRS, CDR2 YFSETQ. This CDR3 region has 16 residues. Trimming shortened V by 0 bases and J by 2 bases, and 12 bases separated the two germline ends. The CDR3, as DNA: TGCGCCAGCAGCTTGGGGGACGGAGGTGGCAATCAGCCCCAGCATTTT. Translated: CASSLGDGGGNQPQHF.

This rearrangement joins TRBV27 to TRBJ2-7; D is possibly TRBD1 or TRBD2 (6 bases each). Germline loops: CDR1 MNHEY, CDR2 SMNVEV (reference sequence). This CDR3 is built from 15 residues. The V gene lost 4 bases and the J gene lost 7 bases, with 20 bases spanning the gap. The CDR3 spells CASSSAGAEGGEQYF. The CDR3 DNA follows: TGTGCCAGCAGTTCAGCAGGCGCGGAGGGGGGTGAGCAGTACTTC.